The next 28 T cell receptor beta chains were all read from a single sample in a study of a mutant IDH1 vaccine in newly diagnosed glioma. The antigens these receptors bind are not known. Assay: immunoSEQ multiplex PCR; the TCRdb copy retains only in-frame clones and omits some. The sample records approximately 36,000 clones, roughly 80% being singletons. The time point: week 11, during vaccination. Vaccination used 300 ug of mutant IDH1 20-mer peptide per dose, with topical imiquimod. Sequencing was performed on peripheral blood mononuclear cells (PBMCs), taken from a glioma patient whose treatment included an IDH1 peptide vaccine. These receptors originate from a woman in her 30s with glioma. Some clones in this sample may be carry-over from other donors' samples.

The chain uses TRBV28 and TRBJ2-5, with 8 nucleotides matching TRBD2. The CDR3 has 15 residues. Germline CDR1 is MDHEN and CDR2 is SYDVKM. With 6 bases clipped from V and 5 bases from J, the junction kept 11 bases outside the gene matches. Here the CDR3 reads CASSPGGEGDETQYF. In nucleotides, the CDR3 is TGTGCCAGCAGCCCCGGGGGGGAGGGCGACGAGACCCAGTACTTC.

The chain employs TRBV5-1 and TRBJ1-1; D might be TRBD1 (5 bases). Trimming stripped 2 bases from V and 2 bases from J, with 10 bases between. This CDR3 is 14 amino acids long. Germline-derived CDR1 and CDR2 are SGHRS and YFSETQ. Here the CDR3 reads CASSFDSANTEAFF. CDR3 DNA sequence: TGCGCCAGCAGCTTCGACAGCGCCAACACTGAAGCTTTCTTT.

The J gene is TRBJ2-6, the V gene TRBV28, with unresolved D. The germline V gene encodes CDR1 MDHEN and CDR2 SYDVKM. The CDR3 runs to 14 residues. Trimming shortened V by 5 bases and J by 7 bases, and 12 bases separated the two germline ends. The DNA of the CDR3 is TGTGCCAGCAGTCCCCCGAATAGCGCCAACGTCCTGACTTTC. It encodes CASSPPNSANVLTF.

This chain links TRBV6-6 with TRBJ2-7, with unresolved D. From germline, CDR1 is MNHNY and CDR2 SVGAGI (reference sequence). The CDR3 extends over 12 amino acids. V lost 6 bases, J lost 1 base, and 7 bases lay in between. The CDR3 DNA follows: TGTGCCAGCAGGGTAGGTTCCTACGAGCAGTACTTC. This translates into CASRVGSYEQYF.

Comment on this clone: The junction does not match germline at one end; this may be a read error. This chain uses TRBV30 with TRBJ2-1; 8 bases align to TRBD2. The CDR3 is 11 amino acids. Looked up from germline, CDR1 is GTSNPN and CDR2 is SVGIG (reference sequence). The DNA of the CDR3 is TGTGCCTGGAGTTCCCGGGAGGGCCAGCTCTTC. Its protein is CAWSSREGQLF.

This sequence joins TRBV19 and TRBJ1-3; 8 bases are a match to TRBD1. Germline CDR1 and CDR2: LNHDA and SQIVND (reference sequence). J gave up 0 bases and V 7 bases, and 2 bases lay outside the gene matches. The CDR3 length is 14 residues. CDR3 nucleotide sequence: TGTGCCAGTACAGGACAGGGCTCTGGAAACACCATATATTTT. Its translation is CASTGQGSGNTIYF. Full variable domain (outside the CDR3, taken from reference TRBV19 and TRBJ1-3): DGGITQSPKYLFRKEGQNVTLSCEQNLNHDAMYWYRQDPGQGLRLIYYSQIVNDFQKGDIAEGYSVSREKKESFPLTVTSAQKNPTAFYLCASTGQGSGNTIYFGEGSWLTVV.

The chain has TRBV15 and TRBJ1-5; D gene unclear. The V gene's germline CDR1 is LNHNV and CDR2 YYDKDF (reference sequence). V was pared by 2 bases and J by 2 bases, with 13 bases between. The CDR3 runs 16 residues. The CDR3, as DNA: TGTGCCACCAGCAGACTGACCACCAACGGCAATCAGCCCCAGCATTTT. Amino acids: CATSRLTTNGNQPQHF.

The chain has TRBV2 and TRBJ2-7; TRBD2 matches at 8 bases. Germline V CDR1 and CDR2: SNHLY, FYNNEI. J lost 5 bases, V lost 8 bases, and 17 bases had no gene match. This CDR3 contains 16 residues. The CDR3 here is CASGLGLAETKNEQYF. The CDR3 nucleotides read TGTGCCAGCGGCCTAGGACTAGCCGAAACTAAAAACGAGCAGTACTTC.

The CDR3 coding sequence is TGTGCCAGCAGTAACAGGGGCGACACTGAAGCTTTCTTT. It translates to CASSNRGDTEAFF. The genes are TRBV6-5 and TRBJ1-1; TRBD1 agrees at 7 bases. Germline V lookup: CDR1 MNHEY, CDR2 SVGAGI. Unmatched junction bases numbered 3, after V lost 5 bases and J lost 3 bases. The CDR3 runs 13 residues.

This clone has only one observation. V and J are TRBV27 and TRBJ2-1; 7 nucleotides match TRBD2. Losses at the gene ends were 3 bases for V and 3 bases for J; bases not matched to a gene: 5. The CDR3 has 15 amino acids. Germline-derived CDR1 and CDR2 are MNHEY and SMNVEV (reference sequence). CDR3 bases: TGTGCCAGCAGTTTCTCGAGCGGGAACTACAATGAGCAGTTCTTC. It specifies CASSFSSGNYNEQFF.

This sequence joins TRBV14 and TRBJ1-6; 7 nucleotides match TRBD1. The V gene end was trimmed by 2 bases and the J gene end by 5 bases; junction bases not matched to a gene: 6. Germline CDR1 is SGHDN and CDR2 is FVKESK. The CDR3 consists of 16 residues. The CDR3 coding sequence is TGTGCCAGCAGCCAAAATGGCAGGGGGGATAATTCACCCCTCCACTTT. It yields the protein CASSQNGRGDNSPLHF. Full variable domain (remainder filled in from reference TRBV14 and TRBJ1-6): EAGVTQFPSHSVIEKGQTVTLRCDPISGHDNLYWYRRVMGKEIKFLLHFVKESKQDESGMPNNRFLAERTGGTYSTLKVQPAELEDSGVYFCASSQNGRGDNSPLHFGNGTRLTVT.

The V gene is TRBV7-8, the J gene TRBJ2-3; TRBD2 matches at 12 bases. With 1 base clipped from V and 8 bases from J, the junction kept 10 bases outside the gene matches. The CDR3 covers 17 residues. Per germline, CDR1 SGHVS and CDR2 FQNEAQ. CDR3 nucleotides: TGTGCCAGCAGCTTAGGGACGGGACTAGCGGGTACCGGTACGCAGTATTTT. This sequence encodes CASSLGTGLAGTGTQYF.

This clone was observed once. This sequence joins TRBV5-1 and TRBJ2-2, with D tentatively TRBD1 (6 bases). Trimming shortened V by 4 bases and J by 5 bases, and 18 bases separated the two germline ends. This CDR3 region has 16 residues. Per the germline V gene, CDR1 is SGHRS and CDR2 is YFSETQ. CDR3 loop: CASSLTSRGITGELFF. The CDR3, as DNA: TGCGCCAGCAGCCTAACTAGTAGGGGGATAACCGGGGAGCTGTTTTTT.

With respect to this clone: At one end, the junction sequence differs from germline, possibly due to a read error. The J gene is TRBJ2-7, the V gene TRBV28; D is possibly TRBD1 or TRBD2 (6 bases each). This CDR3 has 11 amino acids. The germline gives CDR1 MDHEN, CDR2 SYDVKM. CDR3 sequence: CASSSTGAKHF. The CDR3 nucleotides read TGTGCCAGCAGTTCGACGGGGGCTAAGCACTTC.

The rearrangement links TRBV5-1 to TRBJ2-7, with D tentatively TRBD2 (6 bases). The CDR3 totals 16 residues. V shed 4 bases and J shed 7 bases, with 24 bases lying between them. The germline CDR1 and CDR2 sequences are SGHRS and YFSETQ. The CDR3 nucleotides are TGCGCCAGCAGCCTACCCCCCGCGGGCGGGGTGGGGGAGCAGTACTTC. Encoded protein: CASSLPPAGGVGEQYF.

This clone has just one count. This chain uses TRBV7-6 with TRBJ2-5, with no clear D. Trimming removed 1 base from V and 3 bases from J, with 9 bases in between. CDR3 length: 14 residues. CDR1 SGHVS and CDR2 FNYEAQ come from the germline V gene. This CDR3 reads CASSLGWKKETQYF. Here the CDR3 DNA reads TGTGCCAGCAGCTTAGGGTGGAAAAAAGAGACCCAGTACTTC.

The V and J genes are TRBV15 and TRBJ1-4; tentatively, D is TRBD1 (5 bases). The CDR3 consists of 15 residues. The germline V and J ends were trimmed by 0 bases and 8 bases, with 13 bases remaining between them. Germline-derived CDR1 and CDR2 are LNHNV and YYDKDF (reference sequence). The CDR3 DNA reads as TGTGCCACCAGCAGAGATTCGGGTACAGGCGAAAAACTGTTTTTT. Translation gives CATSRDSGTGEKLFF.

DNA for the CDR3: TGTGCCACCAGCTACGATGGTGGCACTGAAGCTTTCTTT. Translated: CATSYDGGTEAFF. V is TRBV15 and J is TRBJ1-1; D gene unclear. This CDR3 comprises 13 residues. The V gene lost 5 bases and the J gene lost 4 bases, with 11 bases spanning the gap. In germline, CDR1 is LNHNV, CDR2 YYDKDF (reference sequence).

A few counts support this clone. The chain carries TRBV7-9 and TRBJ1-1; D remains unclear. In germline, CDR1 is SEHNR, CDR2 FQNEAQ (reference sequence). Trimming shortened V by 6 bases and J by 0 bases, and 17 bases separated the two germline ends. The CDR3 contains 16 residues. This chain's CDR3 is CASRPGPNKMNTEAFF. For the CDR3, the DNA is TGTGCCAGCAGGCCTGGGCCAAACAAAATGAACACTGAAGCTTTCTTT.

The rearrangement links TRBV6-5 to TRBJ2-7; no clear D gene. V dropped 3 bases and J dropped 2 bases, with 17 bases sitting between them. Germline loops: CDR1 MNHEY, CDR2 SVGAGI. The CDR3 extends over 16 amino acids. The CDR3 loop is CASSYSQDPLAYEQYF. DNA for the CDR3: TGTGCCAGCAGTTATAGTCAGGACCCCCTAGCCTACGAGCAGTACTTC.

V and J are TRBV13 and TRBJ2-7; 7 bases are a match to TRBD1. This CDR3 has 14 residues. Germline V lookup: CDR1 PRHDT, CDR2 FYEKMQ (reference sequence). The ends lost 5 bases at V and 3 bases at J; junction bases unmatched: 7. CDR3 sequence (DNA): TGTGCCAGCAGCCACCGGGACAGAGACTACGAGCAGTACTTC. It specifies CASSHRDRDYEQYF.

The chain recombines TRBV6-1 with TRBJ1-1, with D hard to call. The CDR3 consists of 13 residues. Between the trimmed V and J ends, which lost 3 bases and 3 bases, there was a span of 8 bases. Per germline, CDR1 MNHNS and CDR2 SASEGT. The CDR3: CASSEVQDTEAFF. The CDR3 bases are TGTGCCAGCAGTGAGGTTCAGGACACTGAAGCTTTCTTT.

This chain connects TRBV19 to TRBJ2-1; weak D call: TRBD1 (6 bases). V lost 11 bases to trimming and J lost 4 bases, with 12 bases between them. Germline CDR1 and CDR2: LNHDA and SQIVND (reference sequence). The CDR3 extends over 12 amino acids. CDR3 in DNA: TGTGCCGCAGGAGACAGGTACAATGAGCAGTTCTTC. Its translation is CAAGDRYNEQFF.

The chain recombines TRBV27 with TRBJ2-1, with 9 bases lining up with TRBD1. This CDR3 has 13 residues. Trimming took 2 bases from V and 9 from J; bases not matched to a gene: 2. Germline CDR1 reads MNHEY; CDR2 reads SMNVEV (reference sequence). CDR3 sequence: CASSLGQGSEQFF. DNA for the CDR3: TGTGCCAGCAGTTTAGGACAGGGGAGTGAGCAGTTCTTC.

The chain uses TRBV10-1 and TRBJ2-7; 8 nucleotides agree with TRBD2. CDR3 length: 15 amino acids. The J segment lost 2 bases and the V segment lost 4 bases, leaving 7 bases of the junction unmatched. Germline-derived CDR1 and CDR2 are WNHNN and SYGVQD (reference sequence). The CDR3 DNA follows: TGCGCCAGCAGTGTAACTAGCGGTCGAACCTACGAGCAGTACTTC. Its translation: CASSVTSGRTYEQYF.

The chain carries TRBV7-7 and TRBJ2-5; D possibly uses TRBD1 or TRBD2 (5 bases each). Germline V gene lookup returns CDR1 SSHAT and CDR2 FNYEAQ (reference sequence). The CDR3 is 12 amino acids. V was shortened by 10 bases and J by 5 bases, with 14 bases between the two germline ends. This CDR3 reads CATGLRGETQYF. The CDR3 DNA reads as TGTGCCACGGGGCTTCGCGGGGAGACCCAGTACTTC.

The genes are TRBV15 and TRBJ1-2; TRBD1 matches 7 bases. Germline V CDR1 and CDR2: LNHNV, YYDKDF (reference sequence). Germline trimming cut 3 bases from V and 3 bases from J; bases unmatched to any gene: 4. The CDR3 is 14 amino acids. CDR3 sequence reads: CATSSTGAHYGYTF. DNA of the CDR3: TGTGCCACCAGCAGTACAGGGGCCCACTATGGCTACACCTTC. The full variable domain, with the rest looked up from reference TRBV15 and TRBJ1-2, is DAMVIQNPRYQVTQFGKPVTLSCSQTLNHNVMYWYQQKSSQAPKLLFHYYDKDFNNEADTPDNFQSRRPNTSFCFLDIRSPGLGDTAMYLCATSSTGAHYGYTFGSGTRLTVV.

The chain links TRBV27 to TRBJ2-7; 7 positions match TRBD1. Trimming at V came to 6 bases and at J to 2 bases, leaving 10 bases not matched to a gene. The germline gives CDR1 MNHEY, CDR2 SMNVEV (reference sequence). The CDR3 consists of 15 residues. The CDR3 region is CASSPPGQPTYEQYF. In DNA, the CDR3 is TGTGCCAGCAGCCCTCCGGGACAGCCCACCTACGAGCAGTACTTC.